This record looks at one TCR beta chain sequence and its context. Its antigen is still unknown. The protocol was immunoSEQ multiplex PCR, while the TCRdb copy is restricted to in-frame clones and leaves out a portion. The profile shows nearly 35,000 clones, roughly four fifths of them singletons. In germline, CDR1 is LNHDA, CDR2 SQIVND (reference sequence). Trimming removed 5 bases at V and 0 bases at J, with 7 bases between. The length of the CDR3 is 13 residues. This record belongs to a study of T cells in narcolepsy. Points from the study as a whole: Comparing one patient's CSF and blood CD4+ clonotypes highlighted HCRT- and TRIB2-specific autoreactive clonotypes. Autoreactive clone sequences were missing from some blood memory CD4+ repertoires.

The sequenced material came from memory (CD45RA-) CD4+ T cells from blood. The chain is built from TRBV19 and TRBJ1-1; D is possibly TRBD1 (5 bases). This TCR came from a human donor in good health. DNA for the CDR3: TGTGCCAGTAGTCAGGGCCTGAACACTGAAGCTTTCTTT. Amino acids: CASSQGLNTEAFF.